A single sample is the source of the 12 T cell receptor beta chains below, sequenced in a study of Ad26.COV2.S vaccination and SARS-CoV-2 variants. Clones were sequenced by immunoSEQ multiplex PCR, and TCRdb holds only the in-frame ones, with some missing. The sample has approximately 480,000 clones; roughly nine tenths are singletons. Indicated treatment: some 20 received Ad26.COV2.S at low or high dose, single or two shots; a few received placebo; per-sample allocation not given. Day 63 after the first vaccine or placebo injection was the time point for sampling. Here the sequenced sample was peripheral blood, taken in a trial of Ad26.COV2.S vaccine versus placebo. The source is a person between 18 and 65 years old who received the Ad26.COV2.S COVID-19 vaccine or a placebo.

The CDR3 here is CASSADRGYQETQYF. DNA of the CDR3: TGTGCCAGCAGTGCGGACAGGGGGTACCAAGAGACCCAGTACTTC. The rearrangement links TRBV27 to TRBJ2-5; 10 bases line up with TRBD1. V lost 5 bases and J lost 0; bases outside the gene matches: 3. This CDR3 is built from 15 residues. Germline V gene data show CDR1 as MNHEY and CDR2 as SMNVEV (reference sequence).

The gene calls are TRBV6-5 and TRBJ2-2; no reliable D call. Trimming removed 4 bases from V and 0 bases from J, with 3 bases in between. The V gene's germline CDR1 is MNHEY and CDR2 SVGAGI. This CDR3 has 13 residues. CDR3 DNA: TGTGCCAGCAGTTTGTCGAACACCGGGGAGCTGTTTTTT. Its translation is CASSLSNTGELFF.

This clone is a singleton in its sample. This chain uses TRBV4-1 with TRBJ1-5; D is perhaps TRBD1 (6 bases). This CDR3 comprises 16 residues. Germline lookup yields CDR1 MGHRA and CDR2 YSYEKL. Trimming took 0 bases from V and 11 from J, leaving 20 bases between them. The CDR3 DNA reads TGCGCCAGCAGCCAAGATGGGGGGGCGATCTACCCAGCCCAGCATTTT. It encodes CASSQDGGAIYPAQHF.

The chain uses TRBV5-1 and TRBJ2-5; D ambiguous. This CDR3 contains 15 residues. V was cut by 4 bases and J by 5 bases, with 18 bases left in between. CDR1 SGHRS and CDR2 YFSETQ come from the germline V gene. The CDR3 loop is CASSRNGPSTETQYF. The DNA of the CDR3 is TGCGCCAGCAGCCGGAACGGGCCCAGCACGGAGACCCAGTACTTC.

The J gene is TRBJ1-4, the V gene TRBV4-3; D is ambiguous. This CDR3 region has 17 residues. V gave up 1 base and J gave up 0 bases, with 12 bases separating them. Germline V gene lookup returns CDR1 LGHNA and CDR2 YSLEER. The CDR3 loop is CASSQGTTVSTNEKLFF. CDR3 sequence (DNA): TGCGCCAGCAGCCAAGGAACTACTGTGTCAACTAATGAAAAACTGTTTTTT.

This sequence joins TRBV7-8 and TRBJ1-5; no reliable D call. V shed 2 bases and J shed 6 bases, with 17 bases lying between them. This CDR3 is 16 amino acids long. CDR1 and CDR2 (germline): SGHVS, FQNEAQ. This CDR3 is CASSLLSWDLGQPQHF. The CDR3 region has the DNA TGTGCCAGCAGCTTATTGAGTTGGGATCTCGGTCAGCCCCAGCATTTT.

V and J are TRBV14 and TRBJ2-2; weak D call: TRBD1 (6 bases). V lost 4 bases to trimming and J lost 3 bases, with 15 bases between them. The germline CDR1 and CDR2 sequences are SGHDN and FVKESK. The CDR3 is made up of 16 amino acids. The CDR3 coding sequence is TGTGCCAGCAGCCTCTGGGCAGGGGTAGACACCGGGGAGCTGTTTTTT. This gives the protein CASSLWAGVDTGELFF.

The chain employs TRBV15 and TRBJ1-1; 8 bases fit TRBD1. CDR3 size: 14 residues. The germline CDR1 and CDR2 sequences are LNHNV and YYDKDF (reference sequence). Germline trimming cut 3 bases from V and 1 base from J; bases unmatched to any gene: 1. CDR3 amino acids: CATSSDRGNTEAFF. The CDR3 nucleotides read TGTGCCACCAGCAGCGACAGGGGGAACACTGAAGCTTTCTTT. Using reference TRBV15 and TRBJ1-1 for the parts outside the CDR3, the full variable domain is DAMVIQNPRYQVTQFGKPVTLSCSQTLNHNVMYWYQQKSSQAPKLLFHYYDKDFNNEADTPDNFQSRRPNTSFCFLDIRSPGLGDTAMYLCATSSDRGNTEAFFGQGTRLTVV.

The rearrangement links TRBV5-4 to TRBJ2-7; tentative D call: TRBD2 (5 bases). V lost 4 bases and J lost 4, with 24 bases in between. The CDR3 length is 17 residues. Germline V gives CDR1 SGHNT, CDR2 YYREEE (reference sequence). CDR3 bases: TGTGCCAGCAGCCCTTCGGGCGGAGTGATGGGGAGATACGAGCAGTACTTC. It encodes CASSPSGGVMGRYEQYF.

CDR3 residues: CASSLSLSSYNEQFF. CDR3 nucleotides: TGTGCCAGCAGCTTATCCCTTAGCTCCTACAATGAGCAGTTCTTC. The rearrangement uses TRBV7-3 and TRBJ2-1; D is ambiguous. V was clipped by 2 bases and J by 0 bases, with 8 bases between them. The CDR3 totals 15 residues. Germline loops: CDR1 SGHTA, CDR2 FQGTGA. Full variable domain (outside the CDR3, taken from reference TRBV7-3 and TRBJ2-1): GAGVSQTPSNKVTEKGKYVELRCDPISGHTALYWYRQSLGQGPEFLIYFQGTGAADDSGLPNDRFFAVRPEGSVSTLKIQRTERGDSAVYLCASSLSLSSYNEQFFGPGTRLTVL.

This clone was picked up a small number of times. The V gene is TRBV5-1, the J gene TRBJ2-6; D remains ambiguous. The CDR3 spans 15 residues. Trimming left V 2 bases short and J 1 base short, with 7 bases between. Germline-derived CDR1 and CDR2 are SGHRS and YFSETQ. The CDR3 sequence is CASSFRPSGANVLTF. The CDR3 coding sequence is TGCGCCAGCAGCTTCAGGCCTTCTGGGGCCAACGTCCTGACTTTC.

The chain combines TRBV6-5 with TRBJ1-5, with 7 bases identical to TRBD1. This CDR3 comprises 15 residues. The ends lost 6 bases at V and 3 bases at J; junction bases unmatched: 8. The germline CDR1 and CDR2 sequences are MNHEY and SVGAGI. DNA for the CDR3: TGTGCCAGCAGCTTCGGGACAGTCTCCAATCAGCCCCAGCATTTT. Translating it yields CASSFGTVSNQPQHF.